The 29 T cell receptor beta chains below all came from one sample that was sequenced in a study of tumor and adjacent non-tumor tissue in lung cancer. RNA was extracted from bulk tissue without any cell sorting. Three rounds of nested PCR, following a modified ARM-PCR protocol, produced the TCRbeta library. TCRdb reprocessed the multiplex PCR reads with MiXCR, giving one entry per CDR3 protein. This repertoire shows under 150,000 distinct CDR3 sequences, roughly 70% found once; its top ten account for around a sixth. Source material: lung tumor tissue. The receptor set was obtained from a man aged 55-75 years with small cell lung cancer.

The gene calls are TRBV7-9 and TRBJ2-7; D is perhaps TRBD2 (6 bases). The CDR3 extends over 16 amino acids. Germline values: CDR1 SEHNR, CDR2 FQNEAQ (reference sequence). Trimming pared 1 base from V and 5 bases from J, leaving 18 bases between. CDR3 loop: CASSLGLGLLNNEQYF. CDR3 coding DNA: TGTGCCAGCAGCTTAGGTCTAGGACTACTGAACAACGAGCAGTACTTC.

The chain joins TRBV20-1 to TRBJ1-5, with D hard to call. Per germline, CDR1 DFQATT and CDR2 SNEGSKA (reference sequence). The CDR3 has 13 amino acids. V lost 3 bases and J lost 4, with 10 bases in between. DNA for the CDR3: TGCAGTGCTAGTTTGACGGAAAATCAGCCCCAGCATTTT. Translated, it gives CSASLTENQPQHF.

CDR3 sequence (DNA): TGTGCCAGCAGCGTGCCCGGGGTCCAAGATACGCAGTATTTT. It yields the protein CASSVPGVQDTQYF. The chain employs TRBV5-4 and TRBJ2-3; D may be TRBD2 (5 bases). The CDR3 is 14 amino acids. Per the germline V gene, CDR1 is SGHNT and CDR2 is YYREEE (reference sequence). Trimming left V 4 bases short and J 5 bases short, with 14 bases between.

About this clonotype: It may be a read error: a sequence one base away is much more abundant. The chain uses TRBV6-1 and TRBJ1-3; D not resolved. Germline lookup yields CDR1 MNHNS and CDR2 SASEGT. The CDR3 spans 16 residues. CDR3: CASTRNEAHSGDTIYF. For the CDR3, the DNA is TGTGCCAGCACCCGAAACGAGGCGCACTCTGGAGACACCATATATTTT.

As for this clonotype: Sequence at one end of the junction differs from germline and may be a read error. V gene TRBV11-2 combines with J gene TRBJ2-4; a weak D match, TRBD1 (5 bases). The CDR3 runs 13 residues. Germline V CDR1 and CDR2: SGHAT, FQNNGV. The CDR3 loop reads CASSSRTRIIQYF. In nucleotides, the CDR3 is TGTGCCAGTAGCTCCCGGACAAGAATCATTCAGTACTTC.

This clonotype is a singleton in its sample. This chain connects TRBV10-3 to TRBJ1-5; tentatively, D is TRBD1 (6 bases). Germline lookup yields CDR1 ENHRY and CDR2 SYGVKD. The CDR3 length is 16 residues. The V end lost 5 bases, the J end lost 7 bases, and 21 bases lay between the germline ends. The CDR3 is CAISNQGRGAGQPQHF. CDR3 DNA: TGTGCCATCAGTAATCAGGGACGGGGGGCCGGACAGCCCCAGCATTTT.

Of note for this clonotype: Germline and junction disagree at one end, which may indicate a read error. The chain links TRBV4-1 to TRBJ1-1; TRBD1 is a possible D gene (5 bases). CDR1 and CDR2 from the germline V gene are MGHRA and YSYEKL. CDR3 length equals 13 residues. CDR3 region: CTSRWGRETEAFF. CDR3 DNA: TGCACCAGTCGGTGGGGGAGAGAGACTGAAGCTTTCTTT.

Regarding this clonotype: A clone one base away is much larger, so this may be a read error. The chain uses TRBV20-1 and TRBJ2-1; the match to TRBD2 covers 7 bases. This CDR3 region has 16 residues. J gave up 5 bases and V 7 bases, and 17 bases lay outside the gene matches. Germline CDR1 and CDR2: DFQATT and SNEGSKA (reference sequence). The CDR3 region is CSVTPILAGVDNEQFF. CDR3 bases: TGCAGTGTTACCCCCATACTGGCGGGAGTGGACAATGAGCAGTTCTTC.

With respect to this clonotype: Mismatch with germline at one junction end may stem from a read error. The J gene is TRBJ1-5, the V gene TRBV6-1; perhaps TRBD1 as D (5 bases). Per germline, CDR1 MNHNS and CDR2 SASEGT. This CDR3 is 15 amino acids long. The CDR3 nucleotides are TGTGCCGGCATTGAACGGTGGGACGGAGCTTGGCCCCGGCATTTT. Translated, it gives CAGIERWDGAWPRHF.

In regard to this clonotype: Since a much larger clone is just one base distant, this may be a read error. The CDR3 nucleotides are TGTGCCAGCAGTTACACGGGACAGGTAGTGTCACCCCTCCACTTT. Amino acids: CASSYTGQVVSPLHF. The rearrangement joins TRBV6-6 to TRBJ1-6; 8 positions agree with TRBD1. The trim removed 2 bases at V and 10 bases at J, leaving 7 bases unmatched. The CDR3 runs to 15 residues. CDR1 and CDR2 from the germline V gene are MNHNY and SVGAGI (reference sequence).

V gene TRBV11-2 combines with J gene TRBJ2-3, with D unclear. Looked up from germline, CDR1 is SGHAT and CDR2 is FQNNGV. The CDR3 runs 11 residues. Trimming took off 5 bases at V and 7 bases at J, with 7 bases between the two ends. CDR3 coding DNA: TGTGCCAGCAGCGCATTAAATACGCAGTATTTT. Its translation is CASSALNTQYF. The complete variable domain, with remaining parts taken from reference TRBV11-2 and TRBJ2-3, reads EAGVAQSPRYKIIEKRQSVAFWCNPISGHATLYWYQQILGQGPKLLIQFQNNGVVDDSQLPKDRFSAERLKGVDSTLKIQPAKLEDSAVYLCASSALNTQYFGPGTRLTVL.

This clonotype was counted once. Since a much larger clone is just one base distant, this may be a read error. The chain combines TRBV6-8 with TRBJ2-7; the match to TRBD2 covers 13 bases. Germline assignment: CDR1 MNHGY and CDR2 SAAAGT. CDR3 length: 19 amino acids. Losses at the gene ends were 5 bases for V and 3 bases for J; bases not matched to a gene: 16. Here the CDR3 reads CASSNILAGGPYPLYEQYF. The CDR3 nucleotides are TGTGCCAGCAGTAACATACTAGCGGGAGGGCCATATCCTCTCTACGAGCAGTACTTC.

Remarks on this clonotype: This CDR3 fails to terminate in the conserved phenylalanine or tryptophan, so it likely reflects a read error. The gene calls are TRBV24-1 and TRBJ2-1; tentatively, D is TRBD2 (6 bases). Germline V gene lookup returns CDR1 KGHDR and CDR2 SFDVKD. The CDR3 contains 16 residues. With 2 bases removed from V and 10 bases from J, the gap between germline ends came to 20 bases. This chain's CDR3 is CATSDSGRGTLNEQFS. The CDR3, as DNA: TGTGCCACCAGTGATTCGGGTCGGGGGACCCTAAACGAGCAGTTCTCC.

As regards this clonotype: At one end the junction does not follow the germline gene, possibly because of a read error. The CDR3 protein is CSFRRSEEIQYF. CDR3 bases: TGCAGCTTTAGACGGTCCGAAGAGATCCAGTACTTC. This chain joins TRBV29-1 and TRBJ2-5; D is unresolved. Germline V gene lookup returns CDR1 SQVTM and CDR2 ANQGSEA. The CDR3 has 12 amino acids.

To note about this clonotype: At one end the junction does not follow the germline gene, possibly because of a read error. The V call is TRBV5-4, the J call TRBJ1-6, with D unresolved. This CDR3 is built from 16 residues. Germline V gene data show CDR1 as SGHNT and CDR2 as YYREEE (reference sequence). CDR3 nucleotide sequence: TGTGCCGGCAGTTCTCCCGGACGATCTCGGAATTCACCCCTCCACTTT. It is translated as CAGSSPGRSRNSPLHF.

This clonotype was recorded at least ten times. The chain links TRBV5-1 to TRBJ2-6; TRBD1 might be the D (6 bases). V was clipped by 2 bases and J by 12 bases, with 9 bases between them. Germline-derived CDR1 and CDR2 are SGHRS and YFSETQ. The CDR3 loop spans 12 amino acids. CDR3 protein: CASSLGDTVLTF. CDR3 bases: TGCGCCAGCAGCTTAGGGGACACCGTCCTGACTTTC.

The chain employs TRBV29-1 and TRBJ2-1; maybe TRBD1 (5 bases). V lost 3 bases and J lost 0, with 24 bases in between. Germline-derived CDR1 and CDR2 are SQVTM and ANQGSEA. The CDR3 runs to 19 residues. CDR3 coding DNA: TGCAGCGTTGAGGACACTGGGGCGCCAGCAGTCCCCTCCTACAATGAGCAGTTCTTC. It codes for CSVEDTGAPAVPSYNEQFF.

This clonotype was detected only a few times. CDR3 DNA sequence: TGTGCCAGCAGTCCCGAGGGAGCTAACTATGGCTACACCTTC. Protein product: CASSPEGANYGYTF. The chain has TRBV6-1 and TRBJ1-2; D gene uncertain. Deletions cut 5 bases from V and 0 bases from J, with 10 bases between. There are 14 residues in the CDR3. Germline-derived CDR1 and CDR2 are MNHNS and SASEGT.

This sequence joins TRBV11-2 and TRBJ2-1, with TRBD2 identical over 7 bases. Germline CDR1 reads SGHAT; CDR2 reads FQNNGV. The CDR3 is 15 amino acids. V was pared by 5 bases and J by 4 bases, with 8 bases of the junction left unmatched. CDR3 residues: CASSKAGTLYNEQFF. CDR3 DNA sequence: TGTGCCAGCAGCAAAGCGGGAACATTATACAATGAGCAGTTCTTC.

A note on this clonotype: Given a much more abundant clone one base away, this may be a read error. V gene TRBV20-1 combines with J gene TRBJ2-4; 9 nucleotides align to TRBD1. Germline V lookup: CDR1 DFQATT, CDR2 SNEGSKA (reference sequence). The CDR3 extends over 15 amino acids. Written as DNA, the CDR3 is TGCATTGCTGGAAGGACAGGGGACGCCAAAAACATTCAGTACTTC. Its protein product is CIAGRTGDAKNIQYF.

Worth noting for this clonotype: A read error may produce the germline difference seen at one junction end. The CDR3 region has the DNA TGCAGTGCTAGGAGGTACCGAGAGACCCAAAACTTC. Its translation is CSARRYRETQNF. The J gene is TRBJ2-5, the V gene TRBV20-1; no clear D gene. Germline V CDR1 and CDR2: DFQATT, SNEGSKA (reference sequence). This CDR3 has 12 residues.

Turning to this clonotype: A much larger clone differs by one base, so this may be a read error. The chain combines TRBV5-8 with TRBJ2-1; 7 bases align to TRBD2. The CDR3 runs to 15 residues. CDR1 and CDR2 (germline): SGHTS, YDEGEE. CDR3 nucleotides: TGTACCAGCAGCGGGATTAGATCCTATAAAATCGAGCAGTTCTTC. This translates into CTSSGIRSYKIEQFF.

A word on this clonotype: The conserved closing phenylalanine or tryptophan is absent in this CDR3, likely reflecting a read error. The DNA is left out, because the CDR3 cannot be placed on it with certainty; the CDR3 is given as TCRdb lists it. The V call is TRBV6-1, the J call TRBJ2-3; TRBD2 is taken as the D call from the table, unchecked against the DNA. The germline gives CDR1 MNHNS, CDR2 SASEGT. 16 amino acids form the CDR3, both terminal residues included. The CDR3 reads CASSELTSGSSDTQCS.

Comments on this clonotype: At one end, the junction sequence differs from germline, possibly due to a read error. This rearrangement joins TRBV6-1 to TRBJ1-1; D is undetermined. CDR3 length: 13 amino acids. Germline V gene sequence: CDR1 MNHNS, CDR2 SASEGT. The CDR3 DNA follows: TGTGCCTGCACTGGACGGCGGAACATTGAAGCTTTCTTT. Its translation: CACTGRRNIEAFF.

Remarks on this clonotype: This sequence may be a read error, since a much larger clone differs from it by one base. The chain has TRBV11-1 and TRBJ2-7, with 11 bases lining up with TRBD1. Germline assignment: CDR1 SGHAT and CDR2 FQDESV (reference sequence). The CDR3 length is 14 residues. CDR3 sequence reads: CAISRTGGSYERYF. The DNA for the CDR3 is TGTGCCATCAGCCGGACAGGGGGCTCCTACGAGCGGTACTTC.

For this clonotype: A much larger clone lies a single base off, so this may be a read error. The chain uses TRBV20-1 and TRBJ2-1, with D perhaps TRBD2 (5 bases). Germline assignment: CDR1 DFQATT and CDR2 SNEGSKA (reference sequence). This CDR3 is built from 16 residues. The CDR3 DNA sequence: TGCAGTGCTAGAGATGGGCGGGTTAGCTCCTACAATGGGCAGTTCTTC. This gives the protein CSARDGRVSSYNGQFF.

Concerning this clonotype: At one end, the junction sequence differs from germline, possibly due to a read error. The chain uses TRBV6-5 and TRBJ2-3; 11 bases align to TRBD2. This CDR3 spans 19 amino acids. Germline CDR1 MNHEY, CDR2 SVGAGI. For the CDR3, the DNA is TGTGCCAACAGTTATGGTCTGGCGTGTAGCGGGAGGGCCACAGATACGCAGTATTTT. Amino acid sequence: CANSYGLACSGRATDTQYF.

The chain employs TRBV20-1 and TRBJ1-1, with D possibly being TRBD1 (5 bases). The CDR3 runs to 15 residues. V was clipped by 6 bases and J by 8 bases, with 25 bases between them. Germline assignment: CDR1 DFQATT and CDR2 SNEGSKA (reference sequence). CDR3 residues: CSAVGSGTAATEAFF. DNA for the CDR3: TGCAGTGCCGTGGGATCCGGGACTGCGGCTACCGAAGCTTTCTTT.

This clonotype has a handful of counts. This chain uses TRBV30 with TRBJ1-5, with a weak D call TRBD1 (5 bases). The germline V gene has CDR1 GTSNPN and CDR2 SVGIG (reference sequence). The CDR3 is made up of 14 amino acids. V gave up 0 bases and J gave up 7 bases, with 13 bases separating them. CDR3 protein: CAWSVRQFQQPQHF. The CDR3 DNA sequence: TGTGCCTGGAGTGTCCGACAGTTTCAGCAGCCCCAGCATTTT.